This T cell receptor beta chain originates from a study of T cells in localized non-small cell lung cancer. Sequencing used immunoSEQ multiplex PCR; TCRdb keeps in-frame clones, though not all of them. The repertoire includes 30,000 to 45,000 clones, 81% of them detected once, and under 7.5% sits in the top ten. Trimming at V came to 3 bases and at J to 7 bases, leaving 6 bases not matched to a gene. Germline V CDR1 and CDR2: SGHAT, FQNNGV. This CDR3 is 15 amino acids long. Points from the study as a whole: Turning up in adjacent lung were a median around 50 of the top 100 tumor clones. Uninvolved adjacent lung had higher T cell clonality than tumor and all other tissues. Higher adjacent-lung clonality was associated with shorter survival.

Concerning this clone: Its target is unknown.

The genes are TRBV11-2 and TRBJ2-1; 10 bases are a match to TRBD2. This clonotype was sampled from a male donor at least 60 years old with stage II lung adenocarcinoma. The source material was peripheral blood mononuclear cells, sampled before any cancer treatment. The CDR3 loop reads CASSFSSGSINEQFF. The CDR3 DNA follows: TGTGCCAGCAGCTTTTCTAGCGGGAGTATAAATGAGCAGTTCTTC.